This TCR beta chain was identified during a study of shared clonotypes between healthy human individuals. The study's findings and limits: Of the naive CD4 clonotypes, around 5% were shared across several donors. Against clonotypes common to all four donors, non-shared ones had lower generation probabilities. The sampled material consisted only of blood, and tissue repertoires are likely to differ.

Trimming cost V 4 bases and J 3 bases, with 19 bases left between them. CDR1 and CDR2 (germline): WSHSY, SAAADI. The CDR3 is made up of 16 amino acids. TCRdb's copy holds only in-frame clones and misses some; the assay was immunoSEQ multiplex PCR. The sample lists 1.5 million to 1.9 million clones, 95% to 99% occurring once. Donors, without exception, were Caucasian adults residing in Nashville, Tennessee. Note on this clone: Its antigen is still unknown.

This clonotype was obtained from a man aged 25 to 45 in good health. The rearrangement links TRBV10-2 to TRBJ2-7; TRBD1 might be the D (5 bases). Material: naive CD4+ T cells sorted from blood. The subset denotes: CD45RA+ positively selected. DNA of the CDR3: TGCGCCAGCAGTGCGACTCCAGGGTTTACGGGCTACGAGCAGTACTTC. It is translated as CASSATPGFTGYEQYF.